This entry is about one TCR beta chain. The antigen remains undetermined. The sample is drawn from a study of OX40 agonist ivuxolimab in advanced cancers. Study findings and constraints: At 0.1 to 3.0 mg/kg, CD4+ and CD8+ blood T cells expanded clonally by week 6. More expanded clones were found, on average, in CD8+ than in CD4+ T cells.

Assay used: immunoSEQ multiplex PCR; TCRdb lists only in-frame clones, some missing. The sample records around 67,000 clones, approximately 90% being singletons. With autoimmune disease history or systemic immunosuppression, patients were excluded. This sequence was found in an adult with an advanced solid tumor such as melanoma, head and neck, liver or kidney cancer. The specimen comprised CD4+ or CD8+ T cells sorted from blood, sampled in a trial of the OX40 agonist ivuxolimab.

The CDR3 loop is CASSRQGGQPQHF. CDR3 DNA: TGTGCCAGCAGCCGACAGGGTGGTCAGCCCCAGCATTTT. The chain has TRBV7-2 and TRBJ1-5; 7 positions agree with TRBD1. Trimming removed 5 bases from V and 6 bases from J; junction bases left unmatched: 4. The length of the CDR3 is 13 residues. Germline V gene lookup returns CDR1 SGHTA and CDR2 FQGNSA.